This T cell receptor beta chain is drawn from a study of T-cell reconstitution after alpha-beta-depleted transplantation in children. The germline V gene has CDR1 LGHDT and CDR2 YNNKEL (reference sequence). V was clipped by 1 base and J by 6 bases, with 10 bases between them. The CDR3 totals 14 residues. Using unique molecular identifiers, the investigators prepared the TCRbeta library. TCRdb re-analysed the PCR reads in MiXCR, keeping a single row per CDR3 protein. The sample contains over 550,000 distinct CDR3 sequences, roughly a tenth of which appear only once. The sequences come from PBMCs from the stem cell graft donor, collected from the stem cell graft. This clonotype was obtained from a human donor who donated a stem cell graft to a child with acute myeloid leukemia. The gene calls are TRBV3-1 and TRBJ2-1, with D unclear. This CDR3 reads CASSQAANTNEQFF. In DNA form, the CDR3 reads TGTGCCAGCAGCCAAGCGGCTAACACCAATGAGCAGTTCTTC.